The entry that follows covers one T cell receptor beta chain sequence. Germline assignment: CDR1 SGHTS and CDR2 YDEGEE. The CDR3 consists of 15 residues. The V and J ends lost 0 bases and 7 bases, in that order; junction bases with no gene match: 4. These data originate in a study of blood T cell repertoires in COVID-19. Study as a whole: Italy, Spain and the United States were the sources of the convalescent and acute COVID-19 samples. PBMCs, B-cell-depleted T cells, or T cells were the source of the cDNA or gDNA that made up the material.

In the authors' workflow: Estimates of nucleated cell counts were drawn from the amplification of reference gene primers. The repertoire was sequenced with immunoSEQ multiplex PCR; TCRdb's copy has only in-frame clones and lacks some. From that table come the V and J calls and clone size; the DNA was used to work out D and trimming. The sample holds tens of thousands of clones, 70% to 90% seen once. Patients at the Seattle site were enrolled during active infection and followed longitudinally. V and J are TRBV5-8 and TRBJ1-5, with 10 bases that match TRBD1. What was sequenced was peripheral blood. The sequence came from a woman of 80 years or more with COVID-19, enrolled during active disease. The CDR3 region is CASSLGQGAGQPQHF. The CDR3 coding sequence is TGTGCCAGCAGCTTGGGACAGGGGGCGGGACAGCCCCAGCATTTT.